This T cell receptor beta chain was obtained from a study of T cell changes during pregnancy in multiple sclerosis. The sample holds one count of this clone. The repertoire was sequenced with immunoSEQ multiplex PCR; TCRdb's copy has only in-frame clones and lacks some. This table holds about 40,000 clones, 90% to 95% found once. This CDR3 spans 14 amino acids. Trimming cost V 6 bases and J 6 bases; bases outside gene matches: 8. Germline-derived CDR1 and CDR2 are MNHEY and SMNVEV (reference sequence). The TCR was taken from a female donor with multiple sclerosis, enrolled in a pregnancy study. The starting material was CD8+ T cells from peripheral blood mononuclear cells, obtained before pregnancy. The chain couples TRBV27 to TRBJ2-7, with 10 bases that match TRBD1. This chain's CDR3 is CASSTGTGEGEQYF. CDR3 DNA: TGTGCCAGCAGCACCGGGACAGGGGAGGGCGAGCAGTACTTC.